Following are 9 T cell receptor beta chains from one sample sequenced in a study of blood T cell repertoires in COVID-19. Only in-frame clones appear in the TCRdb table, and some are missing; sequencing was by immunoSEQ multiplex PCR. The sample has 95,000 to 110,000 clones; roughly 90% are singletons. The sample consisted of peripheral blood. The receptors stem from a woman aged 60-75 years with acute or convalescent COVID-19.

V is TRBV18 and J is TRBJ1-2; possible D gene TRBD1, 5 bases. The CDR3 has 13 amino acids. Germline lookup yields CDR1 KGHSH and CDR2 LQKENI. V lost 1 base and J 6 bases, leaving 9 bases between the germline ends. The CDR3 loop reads CASSPQGRNGYTF. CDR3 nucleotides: TGTGCCAGCTCACCACAGGGGAGGAATGGCTACACCTTC.

CDR3 nucleotide sequence: TGTGCCAGCCTGGCCGACACCCTCACAGATACGCAGTATTTT. Its translation: CASLADTLTDTQYF. The chain joins TRBV2 to TRBJ2-3; D gene unclear. This CDR3 is built from 14 residues. Germline assignment: CDR1 SNHLY and CDR2 FYNNEI. The V end was cut by 8 bases, the J end by 2 bases, with 14 bases between. Based on the CDR3 plus reference TRBV2 and TRBJ2-3, the full variable domain is EPEVTQTPSHQVTQMGQEVILRCVPISNHLYFYWYRQILGQKVEFLVSFYNNEISEKSEIFDDQFSVERPDGSNFTLKIRSTKLEDSAMYFCASLADTLTDTQYFGPGTRLTVL.

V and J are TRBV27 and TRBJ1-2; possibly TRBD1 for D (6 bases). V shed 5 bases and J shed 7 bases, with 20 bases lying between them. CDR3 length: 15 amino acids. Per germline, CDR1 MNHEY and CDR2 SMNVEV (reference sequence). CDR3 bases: TGTGCCAGCAGTGCCACAGGGCGGCGGCCGGCTGGCTACACCTTC. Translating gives CASSATGRRPAGYTF.

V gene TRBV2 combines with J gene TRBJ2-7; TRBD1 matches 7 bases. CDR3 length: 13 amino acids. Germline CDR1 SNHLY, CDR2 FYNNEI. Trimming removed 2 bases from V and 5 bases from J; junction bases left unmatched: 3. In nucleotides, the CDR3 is TGTGCCAGCAGTGAACAGGGGGATAACGAGCAGTACGTC. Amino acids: CASSEQGDNEQYV.

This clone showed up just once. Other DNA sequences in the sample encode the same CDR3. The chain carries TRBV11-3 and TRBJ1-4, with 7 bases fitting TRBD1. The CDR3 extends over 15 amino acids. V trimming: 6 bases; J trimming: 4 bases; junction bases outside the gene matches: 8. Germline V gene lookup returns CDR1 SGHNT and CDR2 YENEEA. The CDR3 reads CASRQSTGYNEKLFF. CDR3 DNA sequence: TGTGCCAGCAGGCAATCGACAGGGTATAATGAAAAACTGTTTTTT. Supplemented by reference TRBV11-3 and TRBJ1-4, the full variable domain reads EAGVVQSPRYKIIEKKQPVAFWCNPISGHNTLYWYLQNLGQGPELLIRYENEEAVDDSQLPKDRFSAERLKGVDSTLKIQPAELGDSAVYLCASRQSTGYNEKLFFGSGTQLSVL.

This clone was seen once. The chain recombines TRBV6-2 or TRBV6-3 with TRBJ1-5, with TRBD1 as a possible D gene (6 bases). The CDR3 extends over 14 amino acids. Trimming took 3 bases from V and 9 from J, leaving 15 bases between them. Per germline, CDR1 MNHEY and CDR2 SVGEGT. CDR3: CASSYDRPLGPQHF. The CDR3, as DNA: TGTGCCAGCAGTTATGACAGGCCCCTAGGGCCCCAGCATTTT.

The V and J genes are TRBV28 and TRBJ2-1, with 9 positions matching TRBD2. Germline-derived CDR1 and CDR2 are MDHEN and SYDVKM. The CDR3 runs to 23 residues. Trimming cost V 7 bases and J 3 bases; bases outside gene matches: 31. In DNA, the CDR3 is TGTGCCAGCACCCCCGACGCCTTAGAACGGTGGCGGGAGGGCCCGAACGGCTACAATGAGCAGTTCTTC. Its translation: CASTPDALERWREGPNGYNEQFF.

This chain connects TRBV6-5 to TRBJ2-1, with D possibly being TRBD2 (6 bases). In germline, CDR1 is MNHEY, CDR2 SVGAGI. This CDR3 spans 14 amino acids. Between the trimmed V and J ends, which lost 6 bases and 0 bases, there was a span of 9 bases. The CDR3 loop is CASSRDSSYNEQFF. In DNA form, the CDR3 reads TGTGCCAGCAGCCGGGACTCCTCCTACAATGAGCAGTTCTTC.

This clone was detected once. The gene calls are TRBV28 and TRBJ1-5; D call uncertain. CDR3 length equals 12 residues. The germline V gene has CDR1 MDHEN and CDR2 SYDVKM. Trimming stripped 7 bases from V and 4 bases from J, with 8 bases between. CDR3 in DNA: TGTGCCAGCATCTCCGGGAATCAGCCCCAGCATTTT. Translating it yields CASISGNQPQHF.